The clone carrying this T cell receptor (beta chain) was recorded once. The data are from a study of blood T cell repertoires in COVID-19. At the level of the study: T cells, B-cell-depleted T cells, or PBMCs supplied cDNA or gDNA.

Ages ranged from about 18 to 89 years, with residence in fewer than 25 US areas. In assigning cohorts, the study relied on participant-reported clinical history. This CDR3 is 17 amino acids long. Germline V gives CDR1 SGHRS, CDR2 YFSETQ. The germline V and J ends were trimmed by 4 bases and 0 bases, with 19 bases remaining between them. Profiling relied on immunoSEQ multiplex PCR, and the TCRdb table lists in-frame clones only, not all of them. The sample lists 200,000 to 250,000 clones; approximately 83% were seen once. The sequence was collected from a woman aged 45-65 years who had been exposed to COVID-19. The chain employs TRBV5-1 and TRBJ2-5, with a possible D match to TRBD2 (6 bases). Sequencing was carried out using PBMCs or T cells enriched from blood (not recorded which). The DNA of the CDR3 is TGCGCCAGCAGCACGGGACTTCAGAGAATGTACCAAGAGACCCAGTACTTC. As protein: CASSTGLQRMYQETQYF.